This T cell receptor beta chain was sequenced for a study of T cells in Graves' hyperthyroidism and ophthalmopathy. Notes on the study in general: A model built on 13 V-J features separated ophthalmopathy from stable hyperthyroidism.

Stable Graves' hyperthyroidism denoted no ophthalmopathy progression over 18 months. Exclusion of a patient resulted from uncontrolled infection, other autoimmune disease, pregnancy or lactation. Roughly 10 ml of fresh peripheral blood supplied the PBMCs. RNA transcripts gave rise to amplified TCR beta CDR3 regions. Carried out on the TCR CDR3, a first-round RT-PCR used the HTBI primer set. One entry per CDR3 protein results from TCRdb running MiXCR on the multiplex PCR reads. The table has more than 500,000 distinct CDR3 sequences, around 15% seen once. As concerns this clonotype: Antigen: not known.

V shed 7 bases and J 2 bases; nucleotides not matched to a gene: 8. Germline CDR1 is SGHRS and CDR2 is YFSETQ. The CDR3 consists of 14 residues. The source of this sequence is a woman between 25 and 40 years old with Graves' hyperthyroidism. The chain joins TRBV5-1 to TRBJ1-2; TRBD1 matches 7 bases. Input material: blood. The CDR3 sequence is CASQTGTENYGYTF. The CDR3 DNA follows: TGCGCCAGCCAAACCGGGACAGAAAACTATGGCTACACCTTC.